The rows below give T cell receptor beta chains drawn from one sample of a study of technical replicates of blood from a few donors. Sequencing was performed with immunoSEQ multiplex PCR; in TCRdb, only in-frame clones are kept and a portion is missing. The table shows over 70,000 clones, with about 95% occurring only once. Sequencing input: T cells isolated from PBMCs. These TCRs come from a human donor in good health. Each CDR3 is given with its conserved first and last residue. The order of the fields is clone size, V gene, D gene, J gene, CDR3 protein, CDR3 DNA. The D gene is left open where the match is weak. Clone size is shown for a subset of rows, as once, few, many or a class of expanded clone.

>.|TRBV27|TRBD1|TRBJ2-5
CASISRTGDFQETQYF
TGTGCCAGCATCTCTCGGACAGGAGATTTCCAAGAGACCCAGTACTTC
>.|TRBV28|TRBD1|TRBJ1-1
CASSLLPGQGLAEAFF
TGTGCCAGCAGTTTACTTCCGGGACAGGGCTTAGCTGAAGCTTTCTTT
>once|TRBV18|.|TRBJ2-1
CASSPRRSSYNEQFF
TGTGCCAGCTCACCACGGCGGTCCTCCTACAATGAGCAGTTCTTC
>.|TRBV28|TRBD1|TRBJ1-5
CASCTGVNQPQHF
TGTGCCAGCTGTACAGGGGTCAATCAGCCCCAGCATTTT
>.|TRBV9|.|TRBJ2-2
CASSVGLANTGELFF
TGTGCCAGCAGCGTAGGGCTAGCGAACACCGGGGAGCTGTTTTTT
>.|TRBV27|TRBD2|TRBJ2-5
CASRLANKYQETQYF
TGTGCCAGTAGACTAGCGAATAAGTACCAAGAGACCCAGTACTTC
>.|TRBV30|.|TRBJ2-7
CAWSADSGFSYEQYF
TGTGCCTGGAGTGCGGACAGTGGGTTCTCCTACGAGCAGTACTTC
>.|TRBV28|.|TRBJ2-5
CASSLLVARVQETQYF
TGTGCCAGCAGTTTATTGGTGGCGAGGGTACAAGAGACCCAGTACTTC
>.|TRBV18|TRBD1|TRBJ1-2
CASSLESWTGDQGYTF
TGTGCCAGCTCACTTGAATCGTGGACAGGGGACCAAGGCTACACCTTC
>.|TRBV27|TRBD1|TRBJ2-3
CASSFGTGNADTQYF
TGTGCCAGCAGTTTTGGGACAGGGAACGCAGATACGCAGTATTTT
>.|TRBV28|TRBD1|TRBJ1-4
CASSLPGQGVEKLFF
TGTGCCAGCAGTCTACCGGGACAGGGGGTTGAAAAACTGTTTTTT
>.|TRBV6-1|.|TRBJ2-5
CASSASLAGALQLTQYF
TGTGCCAGCAGTGCCTCTTTGGCGGGGGCCCTCCAGTTGACCCAGTACTTC
>.|TRBV18|TRBD1|TRBJ2-1
CASSLTGTYYNEQFF
TGTGCCAGCTCACTGACAGGGACCTACTACAATGAGCAGTTCTTC
>.|TRBV10-1|TRBD2|TRBJ2-2
CASSESGEGLSGELFF
TGCGCCAGCAGTGAGTCGGGGGAGGGCCTATCCGGGGAGCTGTTTTTT
>.|TRBV6-5|.|TRBJ2-2
CASSYVSGTGELFF
TGTGCCAGCAGTTACGTTTCCGGGACCGGGGAGCTGTTTTTT
>.|TRBV27|TRBD1|TRBJ2-7
CASSLDRGAYEQYF
TGTGCCAGCAGTTTGGACAGGGGGGCCTACGAGCAGTACTTC
>.|TRBV2|.|TRBJ2-1
CASSELGLTYNEQFF
TGTGCCAGCAGTGAACTGGGCTTAACCTACAATGAGCAGTTCTTC
>.|TRBV4-1|.|TRBJ1-1
CASSQVGGYGEAFF
TGCGCCAGCAGCCAAGTGGGGGGTTACGGTGAAGCTTTCTTT
>.|TRBV27|TRBD1|TRBJ2-7
CASSNRLPGTANYEQYF
TGTGCCAGCAGTAACCGATTACCCGGGACAGCGAACTACGAGCAGTACTTC
>.|TRBV27|.|TRBJ2-2
CATSYTGELFF
TGTGCCACCTCGTACACCGGGGAGCTGTTTTTT
>.|TRBV11-1|.|TRBJ1-1
CASTRATEAFF
TGTGCCAGCACGAGGGCCACTGAAGCTTTCTTT
>.|TRBV7-2|.|TRBJ1-3
CASSLEGGAIYF
TGTGCCAGCAGCTTAGAGGGGGGGGCCATATATTTT
>.|TRBV19|TRBD2|TRBJ2-3
CASSGPVAGRDTQYF
TGTGCCAGTAGTGGTCCGGTAGCGGGACGAGATACGCAGTATTTT
>.|TRBV29-1|.|TRBJ2-3
CSVVSVGAGDTQYF
TGCAGCGTTGTATCTGTAGGAGCAGGGGATACGCAGTATTTT
>.|TRBV11-3|TRBD2|TRBJ2-1
CASSREREAHEQFF
TGTGCCAGCAGCCGCGAACGGGAGGCGCATGAGCAGTTCTTC
>.|TRBV6-5|.|TRBJ1-4
CASSYFQGGVGEKLFF
TGTGCCAGCAGTTACTTTCAGGGCGGTGTGGGAGAAAAACTGTTTTTT
>.|TRBV6-1|.|TRBJ1-5
CASEAEGGQPQHF
TGTGCCAGCGAGGCGGAGGGAGGTCAGCCCCAGCATTTT
>.|TRBV5-6|.|TRBJ2-3
CASSLDLEADTQYF
TGTGCCAGCAGCTTGGATCTAGAGGCAGATACGCAGTATTTT
>.|TRBV6-1|.|TRBJ1-2
CASSDQRTVGYGYTF
TGTGCCAGCAGCGACCAAAGGACAGTTGGCTATGGCTACACCTTC
>.|TRBV7-2|.|TRBJ1-1
CASSLSTRVNTEAFF
TGTGCCAGCAGCCTGAGTACTCGGGTGAACACTGAAGCTTTCTTT
>once|TRBV25-1|.|TRBJ1-5
CASSDSGVWQPQHF
TGTGCCAGCAGTGATTCAGGGGTATGGCAGCCCCAGCATTTT
>.|TRBV5-4|.|TRBJ1-1
CASNLSPDTEAFF
TGTGCCAGCAATTTGTCCCCCGACACTGAAGCTTTCTTT
>.|TRBV7-6|TRBD1|TRBJ1-2
CASSLTRGQGGYGYTF
TGTGCCAGCAGCTTAACCCGAGGACAGGGGGGCTATGGCTACACCTTC
>.|TRBV5-5|TRBD1|TRBJ2-3
CASSSRTGATDTQYF
TGTGCCAGCAGCTCACGGACAGGGGCTACGGATACGCAGTATTTT
>.|TRBV2|.|TRBJ1-4
CASQPTVNEKLFF
TGTGCCAGCCAACCGACAGTTAATGAAAAACTGTTTTTT
>.|TRBV19|.|TRBJ1-3
CAVRSQGGSGNTIYF
TGTGCCGTCAGGAGCCAGGGCGGCTCTGGAAACACCATATATTTT
>.|TRBV7-8|.|TRBJ2-3
CASSLEGLGDTQYF
TGTGCCAGCAGCTTAGAGGGGCTGGGGGATACGCAGTATTTT
>.|TRBV28|.|TRBJ1-4
CASSQATNEKLFF
TGTGCCAGCAGCCAGGCAACTAATGAAAAACTGTTTTTT
>.|TRBV19|.|TRBJ2-2
CASSSLSGELFF
TGTGCCAGTAGTAGTCTAAGCGGGGAGCTGTTTTTT
>.|TRBV2|TRBD2|TRBJ2-7
CASSKSGTSGSSISYEQYF
TGTGCCAGCAGTAAGTCTGGGACTAGCGGGAGTTCGATCTCCTACGAGCAGTACTTC
>.|TRBV7-3|TRBD1|TRBJ2-5
CASSQDWTGAETQYF
TGTGCCAGCTCACAGGACTGGACAGGCGCAGAGACCCAGTACTTC
>.|TRBV4-2|.|TRBJ2-1
CASSQDGVSSYNEQFF
TGTGCCAGCAGCCAAGATGGAGTAAGCTCCTACAATGAGCAGTTCTTC
>.|TRBV11-1|.|TRBJ2-7
CASSFRESYEQYF
TGTGCCAGCAGCTTTAGGGAGTCCTACGAGCAGTACTTC
>.|TRBV5-1|TRBD1|TRBJ1-2
CASSSEGGGTPGYTF
TGCGCCAGCAGCTCGGAAGGGGGCGGGACTCCTGGCTACACCTTC
>.|TRBV18|.|TRBJ2-7
CASSPPVQVNTYEQYF
TGTGCCAGCTCACCACCGGTACAGGTCAACACCTACGAGCAGTACTTC
>.|TRBV25-1|.|TRBJ2-1
CASSEYWGVVNEQFF
TGTGCCAGCAGTGAATATTGGGGGGTAGTCAATGAGCAGTTCTTC
>.|TRBV4-1|TRBD2|TRBJ2-1
CASSLSGGYNEQFF
TGCGCCAGCAGCCTTAGCGGGGGCTACAATGAGCAGTTCTTC
>once|TRBV29-1|.|TRBJ1-2
CSVVVGTNYGYTF
TGCAGCGTTGTCGTCGGGACTAACTATGGCTACACCTTC